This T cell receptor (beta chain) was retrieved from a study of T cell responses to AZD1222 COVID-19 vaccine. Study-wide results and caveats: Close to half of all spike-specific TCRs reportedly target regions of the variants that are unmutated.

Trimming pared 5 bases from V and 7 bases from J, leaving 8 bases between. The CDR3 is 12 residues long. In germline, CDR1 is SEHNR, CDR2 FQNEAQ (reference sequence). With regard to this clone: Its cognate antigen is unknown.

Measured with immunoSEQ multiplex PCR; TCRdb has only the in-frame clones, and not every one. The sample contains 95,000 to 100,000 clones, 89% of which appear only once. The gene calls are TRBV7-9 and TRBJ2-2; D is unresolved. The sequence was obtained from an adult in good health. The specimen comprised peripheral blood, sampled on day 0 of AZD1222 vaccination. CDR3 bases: TGTGCCAGCAGCCACCCGGGCGGGGAGCTGTTTTTT. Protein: CASSHPGGELFF.